These 10 T cell receptor beta chains were all obtained from the same sample, sequenced in a study of T cell responses to AZD1222 COVID-19 vaccine. Only in-frame clones appear in the TCRdb table, and some are missing; sequencing was by immunoSEQ multiplex PCR. This sample yields 120,000 to 150,000 clones, of which 90% to 95% are seen a single time; 4% to 6% belongs to the top ten. Source: peripheral blood, taken on day 0 of AZD1222 vaccination. The receptors here all came from an adult in good health.

This clone has more than one count but fewer than ten. The CDR3 region is CASSQVGTDNSPLHF. DNA for the CDR3: TGTGCCAGCAGCCAAGTCGGGACAGATAATTCACCCCTCCACTTT. The chain is built from TRBV4-2 and TRBJ1-6, with 7 bases aligning to TRBD1. CDR1 is LGHNA, CDR2 YNFKEQ, per germline. This CDR3 has 15 amino acids. V trimming: 1 base; J trimming: 5 bases; junction bases outside the gene matches: 2.

This chain connects TRBV9 to TRBJ2-1; 11 bases map to TRBD2. The junction had 5 bases not matched to a gene; V was cut back by 3 bases and J by 6 bases. Germline loops: CDR1 SGDLS, CDR2 YYNGEE. CDR3 length: 15 amino acids. This chain's CDR3 is CASSEGLAAVNEQFF. CDR3 DNA: TGTGCCAGCAGCGAGGGACTAGCGGCAGTCAATGAGCAGTTCTTC.

The sample holds a few counts of this clone. The chain carries TRBV14 and TRBJ1-1, with 9 bases that match TRBD1. This CDR3 has 16 residues. From germline, CDR1 is SGHDN and CDR2 FVKESK. The J segment lost 5 bases and the V segment lost 3 bases, leaving 10 bases of the junction unmatched. The CDR3 DNA sequence: TGTGCCAGCAGCCAGACGAACAGGGGGCTAGGAACTGAAGCTTTCTTT. It is translated as CASSQTNRGLGTEAFF.

V is TRBV7-7 and J is TRBJ1-1; D is perhaps TRBD1 (6 bases). V lost 5 bases and J lost 3, with 19 bases in between. This CDR3 region has 16 residues. Germline assignment: CDR1 SSHAT and CDR2 FNYEAQ (reference sequence). The CDR3 DNA is TGTGCCAGCAGCCAAAGGACAGCCGGTCCGGACACTGAAGCTTTCTTT. Translated, it gives CASSQRTAGPDTEAFF.

The gene calls are TRBV2 and TRBJ2-2, with 8 positions matching TRBD1. The CDR3 is made up of 14 amino acids. J gave up 4 bases and V 10 bases, and 8 bases lay outside the gene matches. The germline CDR1 and CDR2 sequences are SNHLY and FYNNEI. This CDR3 is CAIDRGMSTGELFF. CDR3 in DNA: TGTGCCATTGACAGGGGTATGTCCACCGGGGAGCTGTTTTTT.

The rearrangement uses TRBV6-5 and TRBJ1-1; D is unclear. The CDR3 contains 13 residues. The germline V gene has CDR1 MNHEY and CDR2 SVGAGI. With 0 bases removed from V and 3 bases from J, the gap between germline ends came to 5 bases. CDR3 DNA sequence: TGTGCCAGCAGTTACTCGGCGGACACTGAAGCTTTCTTT. Protein sequence: CASSYSADTEAFF.

The chain has TRBV6-2 or TRBV6-3 and TRBJ1-5, with D hard to call. Germline values: CDR1 MNHEY, CDR2 SVGEGT. Between the trimmed V and J ends, which lost 4 bases and 0 bases, there was a span of 16 bases. This CDR3 has 17 residues. CDR3 amino acids: CASSSRLKKYSNQPQHF. CDR3 sequence (DNA): TGTGCCAGCAGTTCTCGACTCAAGAAATATAGCAATCAGCCCCAGCATTTT.

The chain couples TRBV18 to TRBJ1-3; D gene uncertain. The V and J ends lost 2 bases and 1 base respectively, with 12 bases between them. The CDR3 spans 16 residues. Germline values: CDR1 KGHSH, CDR2 LQKENI. The CDR3 bases are TGTGCCAGCTCACCAAGGCCGAGGAGGTCTGGAAACACCATATATTTT. The encoded protein is CASSPRPRRSGNTIYF.

The CDR3 coding sequence is TGTGCCAGCAGTGGGACAGACTACAATGAGCAGTTCTTC. Translated: CASSGTDYNEQFF. The genes are TRBV6-2 or TRBV6-3 and TRBJ2-1, with 7 nucleotides matching TRBD1. This CDR3 region has 13 residues. V lost 5 bases, J lost 3 bases, and 1 base stayed unmatched. Germline-derived CDR1 and CDR2 are MNHEY and SVGEGT.

The chain uses TRBV6-8 and TRBJ1-2; D remains unclear. Germline CDR1 reads MNHGY; CDR2 reads SAAAGT. The CDR3 runs 13 residues. The ends were cut back, 8 bases at V and 4 bases at J, with 14 bases in the middle. CDR3 in DNA: TGTGCCAGCGATCACAGAGGCGCCTATGGCTACACCTTC. The encoded protein is CASDHRGAYGYTF.